The entry below describes one TCR beta chain. The target antigen is unknown. Preparation of the TCRbeta library involved a method that used unique molecular identifiers. From the PCR reads, TCRdb called clonotypes with MiXCR, one entry per CDR3 protein. The sample comprises hundreds of thousands of distinct CDR3 sequences, under 15% of which are singletons, and 2.2% rests with the top ten. The sample comes from a study of T-cell reconstitution after alpha-beta-depleted transplantation in children. General study points: TCRbeta diversity was high at day 60 in some patients (a result of surviving recipient T cells and thymic progenitors). About two months after transplant, alpha-beta T cells reportedly came from several hundred expanded graft clones. T-cell counts and diversity were attributed mostly to newly produced T cells one year after transplant.

V lost 4 bases and J lost 0; bases outside the gene matches: 7. Germline V gene sequence: CDR1 SGHDT, CDR2 YYEEEE. This CDR3 region has 15 residues. The sample consisted of PBMCs, mostly from graft donor cells, taken 360 days after TCRalphabeta/CD19-depleted stem cell transplant. The source is a male patient younger than 18 who had a stem cell transplant for acute myeloid leukemia, so the T cells may come from the graft donor. The genes are TRBV5-6 and TRBJ2-7, with 7 bases identical to TRBD1. The CDR3 DNA sequence: TGTGCCAGCAGCGGGTTTAACAGGGGCTCCTACGAGCAGTACTTC. Amino acids: CASSGFNRGSYEQYF.